The rows below give T cell receptor beta chains drawn from one sample of a study of CD8 T cells in ankylosing spondylitis. One entry per CDR3 protein, called by TCRdb with MiXCR from the 5' RACE reads. The data show fewer than 750,000 distinct CDR3 sequences, with around 19% seen just once and around 19% held by the top ten. Sequencing was done on a sample of blood, either unsorted or a sorted T cell fraction (not recorded which). These TCRs come from a male donor with ankylosing spondylitis. The CDR3 runs from the conserved cysteine through the conserved F or W. The D gene is left open where the match is weak. Size values are once, few and many counts, or a class for expanded clones, and some rows have none.

clone_size	cdr3_length	d_call	v_call	j_call	cdr3_aa	cdr3_nt
few	20	TRBD2	TRBV4-2	TRBJ2-1	CASSHDPGLAGGSSYNEQFF	TGTGCCAGCAGCCACGACCCGGGACTAGCGGGGGGTAGCTCCTACAATGAGCAGTTCTTC
few	13	-	TRBV7-8	TRBJ2-7	CASSPRAGYEQYF	TGTGCCAGCAGCCCAAGGGCAGGTTACGAGCAGTACTTC
-	13	-	TRBV11-2	TRBJ1-2	CASSFGEDYGYTF	TGTGCCAGCAGCTTCGGGGAGGACTATGGCTACACCTTC
-	14	-	TRBV18	TRBJ2-2	CASSFSMESRELFF	TGTGCCAGCTCATTTTCGATGGAGTCCCGGGAGCTGTTTTTT
-	13	-	TRBV6-6	TRBJ1-1	CASSYWGVAEAFF	TGTGCCAGCAGTTACTGGGGGGTGGCGGAAGCTTTCTTT
-	15	-	TRBV12-3/TRBV12-4	TRBJ2-5	CASSPRTGPQETQYF	TGTGCCAGCAGTCCCCGGACGGGCCCCCAAGAGACCCAGTACTTC
-	15	-	TRBV5-1	TRBJ2-3	CASSLTGATADTQYF	TGCGCCAGCAGCCTCACGGGGGCAACCGCAGATACGCAGTATTTT
-	16	TRBD1	TRBV7-6	TRBJ2-5	CASSLVRDREEETQYF	TGTGCCAGCAGCTTAGTCCGGGACAGGGAGGAGGAGACCCAGTACTTC
-	16	TRBD2	TRBV25-1	TRBJ2-5	CASSPGTSGRGETQYF	TGTGCCAGCAGTCCCGGGACTAGCGGGAGGGGAGAGACCCAGTACTTC
-	14	-	TRBV12-3/TRBV12-4	TRBJ1-2	CASSLGRGYYGYTF	TGTGCCAGCAGTTTAGGACGGGGATACTATGGCTACACCTTC
few	15	TRBD2	TRBV2	TRBJ2-7	CASRQLAGDSYEQYF	TGTGCCAGCAGACAACTAGCGGGGGACTCCTACGAGCAGTACTTC
-	13	-	TRBV28	TRBJ1-2	CASSLRSDYGYTF	TGTGCCAGCAGTTTAAGATCCGACTATGGCTACACCTTC
-	16	-	TRBV9	TRBJ2-2	CASSVARAGDTGELFF	TGTGCCAGCAGCGTAGCTAGGGCTGGTGACACCGGGGAGCTGTTTTTT
-	15	-	TRBV5-1	TRBJ2-1	CASSGDGSSYNEQFF	TGCGCCAGCAGCGGTGACGGGAGCTCTTACAATGAGCAGTTCTTC
many	12	TRBD2	TRBV28	TRBJ2-1	CASSLSREAPRW	TGTGCCAGCAGTTTATCGCGGGAGGCCCCACGTTGG
-	19	TRBD1	TRBV12-3/TRBV12-4	TRBJ2-6	CASSPLPGQANSGANVLTF	TGTGCCAGCAGTCCCCTACCGGGACAGGCCAACTCTGGGGCCAACGTCCTGACTTTC
-	16	TRBD2	TRBV10-2	TRBJ2-2	CASRSELAGGPGELFF	TGCGCCAGCAGATCAGAACTAGCGGGGGGGCCCGGGGAGCTGTTTTTT
few	13	TRBD1	TRBV29-1	TRBJ1-2	CSIDRDSYYGYTF	TGCAGCATCGACCGGGACAGCTACTATGGCTACACCTTC
few	15	-	TRBV7-8	TRBJ2-4	CASSPADLAKNIQYF	TGTGCCAGCAGCCCGGCTGATCTAGCCAAAAACATTCAGTACTTC
-	14	TRBD1	TRBV6-1	TRBJ1-5	CASRETGGGQPQHF	TGTGCCAGCAGAGAGACAGGGGGCGGTCAGCCCCAGCATTTT
few	16	-	TRBV7-8	TRBJ2-3	CASSLVGWRSTDTQYF	TGTGCCAGCAGCTTAGTTGGTTGGAGAAGCACAGATACGCAGTATTTT
-	13	-	TRBV14	TRBJ2-7	CASSHTGTPEQYF	TGTGCCAGCAGCCACACAGGGACTCCCGAGCAGTACTTC